These 20 T cell receptor beta chains were sequenced from one sample in a study of T cell responses to AZD1222 COVID-19 vaccine. TCRdb's copy holds only in-frame clones and misses some; the assay was immunoSEQ multiplex PCR. The sample includes some 150,000 clones, about nine tenths of them seen just once. The material was peripheral blood, obtained on day 0 of AZD1222 vaccination. Receptor source: an adult in good health.

This clone was recorded once. The chain is built from TRBV7-2 and TRBJ1-4; no definite D call. V dropped 1 base and J dropped 8 bases, with 8 bases sitting between them. The CDR3 is 13 residues long. Germline V gene lookup returns CDR1 SGHTA and CDR2 FQGNSA. The CDR3 DNA is TGTGCCAGCAGCTTAGGGCCAAGCGAAAAACTGTTTTTT. Protein: CASSLGPSEKLFF. The complete variable domain, with remaining parts taken from reference TRBV7-2 and TRBJ1-4, reads GAGVSQSPSNKVTEKGKDVELRCDPISGHTALYWYRQSLGQGLEFLIYFQGNSAPDKSGLPSDRFSAERTGGSVSTLTIQRTQQEDSAVYLCASSLGPSEKLFFGSGTQLSVL.

The J gene is TRBJ2-7, the V gene TRBV28; 10 bases are a match to TRBD1. This CDR3 contains 18 residues. V lost 6 bases to trimming and J lost 3 bases; unmatched junction nucleotides: 17. Germline CDR1 is MDHEN and CDR2 is SYDVKM. The CDR3: CASSSPGTGANSRYEQYF. Written as DNA, the CDR3 is TGTGCCAGCAGCAGTCCCGGGACAGGGGCCAACTCCCGCTACGAGCAGTACTTC.

This clone was found once. This chain links TRBV10-3 with TRBJ1-2, with D uncertain. The CDR3 is made up of 12 amino acids. The V end was cut by 7 bases, the J end by 8 bases, with 14 bases between. Germline lookup yields CDR1 ENHRY and CDR2 SYGVKD. This CDR3 reads CAIKQETTGYTF. As DNA, the CDR3 is TGTGCCATCAAGCAGGAAACGACCGGCTACACCTTC.

J is TRBJ1-2 and V is TRBV10-3; no firm D call. V was cut by 4 bases and J by 5 bases, with 8 bases left in between. From germline, CDR1 is ENHRY and CDR2 SYGVKD. This CDR3 spans 12 amino acids. The CDR3 DNA sequence: TGTGCCATCAGTGCCGCGGGATATGGCTACACCTTC. It encodes CAISAAGYGYTF.

The gene calls are TRBV30 and TRBJ2-1; D ambiguous. This CDR3 comprises 12 residues. Per the germline V gene, CDR1 is GTSNPN and CDR2 is SVGIG (reference sequence). V was pared by 2 bases and J by 12 bases, with 14 bases between. CDR3 sequence: CAWSPPGYGQFF. CDR3 DNA: TGTGCCTGGAGTCCCCCGGGCTACGGGCAGTTCTTC.

V is TRBV10-3 and J is TRBJ2-5; perhaps TRBD1 as D (5 bases). The germline V gene encodes CDR1 ENHRY and CDR2 SYGVKD. The CDR3 is 12 amino acids. Trimming took 7 bases from V and 4 from J, leaving 10 bases between them. CDR3 sequence reads: CAITQVGETQYF. The CDR3, as DNA: TGTGCCATCACACAGGTGGGAGAGACCCAGTACTTC.

The CDR3 coding sequence is TGTGCCAGCAGCTTAGTGAGGGGGACAAGCACAGATACGCAGTATTTT. Translation gives CASSLVRGTSTDTQYF. The rearrangement uses TRBV7-8 and TRBJ2-3; TRBD1 might be the D (6 bases). CDR3 size: 16 residues. Trimming cost V 1 base and J 0 bases, with 11 bases left between them. Per germline, CDR1 SGHVS and CDR2 FQNEAQ.

Only one count was recorded for this clone. The genes are TRBV19 and TRBJ2-7; D unclear. Per the germline V gene, CDR1 is LNHDA and CDR2 is SQIVND (reference sequence). The V and J ends lost 3 bases and 5 bases respectively, with 11 bases between them. The CDR3 consists of 13 residues. The CDR3 protein is CASSISRVDEQYF. CDR3 coding DNA: TGTGCCAGTAGTATCTCTAGGGTGGACGAGCAGTACTTC.

The chain recombines TRBV6-5 with TRBJ2-2; perhaps TRBD2 as D (6 bases). V was pared by 10 bases and J by 6 bases, with 15 bases between. The CDR3 runs to 13 residues. Looked up from germline, CDR1 is MNHEY and CDR2 is SVGAGI. CDR3 residues: CAIKKTGAGELFF. In nucleotides, the CDR3 is TGTGCCATTAAAAAAACGGGAGCCGGGGAGCTGTTTTTT.

This chain uses TRBV3-1 (or the pseudogene TRBV3-2) with TRBJ2-1, with D tentatively TRBD2 (5 bases). V lost 1 base and J 9 bases, leaving 13 bases between the germline ends. The CDR3 sequence is 14 residues long. Per germline, CDR1 LGHDT and CDR2 YNNKEL (reference sequence). The chain's CDR3 is CASSQVSGLSEQFF. As DNA, the CDR3 is TGTGCCAGCAGCCAAGTCAGCGGTTTGAGTGAGCAGTTCTTC.

The rearrangement uses TRBV7-2 and TRBJ1-4, with D possibly TRBD1 on 5 matching bases. From germline, CDR1 is SGHTA and CDR2 FQGNSA. The ends were cut back, 6 bases at V and 7 bases at J, with 18 bases in the middle. This CDR3 has 15 residues. CDR3 region: CASSFQGRQGEKLFF. CDR3 DNA sequence: TGTGCCAGCAGTTTCCAGGGTCGGCAGGGTGAAAAACTGTTTTTT.

A single count supports this clone. The chain is built from TRBV2 and TRBJ2-5, with D maybe TRBD1 (5 bases). V lost 4 bases to trimming and J lost 5 bases, with 11 bases between them. The germline gives CDR1 SNHLY, CDR2 FYNNEI. This CDR3 comprises 13 residues. In nucleotides, the CDR3 is TGTGCCAGCAGTGGGCAGGGTGGGGAGACCCAGTACTTC. It specifies CASSGQGGETQYF.

V and J are TRBV21-1 and TRBJ2-1; the DNA was not used to check the table's D call, TRBD2. TRBV21-1 is a listed pseudogene. This CDR3 is built from 11 residues. The CDR3 nucleotides are TGTGCCAACAAGTACGGACTAGTGACGGTCTTC. It yields the protein CANKYGLVTVF.

The gene calls are TRBV7-2 and TRBJ2-7, with D uncertain. Between the trimmed V and J ends, which lost 3 bases and 2 bases, there was a span of 2 bases. This CDR3 has 11 amino acids. Germline-derived CDR1 and CDR2 are SGHTA and FQGNSA. The CDR3 coding sequence is TGTGCCAGCAGCTTGACCTACGAGCAGTACTTC. Its translation: CASSLTYEQYF.

V is TRBV29-1 and J is TRBJ1-2, with 9 positions matching TRBD1. The junction had 12 bases not matched to a gene; V was cut back by 7 bases and J by 3 bases. The CDR3 covers 15 residues. The germline V gene has CDR1 SQVTM and CDR2 ANQGSEA. The CDR3 spells CSGLTGGFSDYGYTF. For the CDR3, the DNA is TGCAGCGGTCTTACAGGGGGCTTTTCGGACTATGGCTACACCTTC.

The V and J genes are TRBV5-1 and TRBJ2-7; 8 nucleotides agree with TRBD2. Trimming at V came to 3 bases and at J to 4 bases, leaving 6 bases not matched to a gene. CDR3 length: 14 amino acids. Germline-derived CDR1 and CDR2 are SGHRS and YFSETQ. This CDR3 reads CASSSSGGGYEQYF. The CDR3 DNA sequence: TGCGCCAGCAGCTCCAGCGGGGGCGGTTACGAGCAGTACTTC.

The chain recombines TRBV5-6 with TRBJ2-7; TRBD1 matches 8 bases. The germline CDR1 and CDR2 sequences are SGHDT and YYEEEE. CDR3 length equals 14 residues. V was pared by 1 base and J by 7 bases, with 7 bases of the junction left unmatched. The CDR3 DNA follows: TGTGCCAGCAGCTTGTGGGACAGGCTCGAGGAGCAGTACTTC. Its protein is CASSLWDRLEEQYF.

The chain recombines TRBV7-2 with TRBJ2-1; 12 bases map to TRBD2. CDR3 length: 15 amino acids. The V gene's germline CDR1 is SGHTA and CDR2 FQGNSA. Trimming at V came to 7 bases and at J to 6 bases, leaving 7 bases not matched to a gene. This chain's CDR3 is CASTQGLAGPNEQFF. The CDR3 DNA reads TGTGCCAGCACCCAGGGACTAGCGGGCCCCAATGAGCAGTTCTTC.

The chain couples TRBV30 to TRBJ2-7, with TRBD2 identical over 14 bases. There are 13 residues in the CDR3. Germline CDR1 GTSNPN, CDR2 SVGIG (reference sequence). The ends lost 4 bases at V and 7 bases at J; junction bases unmatched: 3. The CDR3 bases are TGTGCCTGGAAGGGGACTAGCGGGAGTGAGCAGTACTTC. Translated: CAWKGTSGSEQYF. The entire variable domain, with the rest obtained from reference TRBV30 and TRBJ2-7, is as follows: SQTIHQWPATLVQPVGSPLSLECTVEGTSNPNLYWYRQAAGRGLQLLFYSVGIGQISSEVPQNLSASRPQDRQFILSSKKLLLSDSGFYLCAWKGTSGSEQYFGPGTRLTVT.

The chain combines TRBV9 with TRBJ1-2; D unresolved. V was clipped by 2 bases and J by 2 bases, with 10 bases between them. CDR1 is SGDLS, CDR2 YYNGEE, per germline. The CDR3 totals 14 residues. CDR3 in DNA: TGTGCCAGCAGCGTTCAAGAGTGGAACTATGGCTACACCTTC. Its protein is CASSVQEWNYGYTF.